These 4 T cell receptor beta chains share one sample of origin, sequenced in a study of response to subunit inactivated influenza vaccine. TCRdb re-derived calls from the RT-PCR reads in MiXCR, one entry per CDR3 protein. This sample has fewer than 700,000 distinct CDR3 sequences, with 10% to 15% found just once. The sample was PBMCs from blood, taken roughly 6 weeks after vaccination. The origin of the receptors is a man in his fifties or sixties who received an inactivated influenza vaccine.

This clonotype was counted only a few times. This chain uses TRBV29-1 with TRBJ2-1, with 9 bases matching TRBD2. The germline gives CDR1 SQVTM, CDR2 ANQGSEA. J lost 10 bases, V lost 0 bases, and 7 bases had no gene match. The CDR3 spans 14 residues. Here the CDR3 reads CSVEDLASGKEQFF. In DNA form, the CDR3 reads TGCAGCGTTGAAGATCTTGCTAGCGGGAAGGAGCAGTTCTTC.

The chain joins TRBV2 to TRBJ1-2; possibly TRBD1 for D (5 bases). Germline V lookup: CDR1 SNHLY, CDR2 FYNNEI. This CDR3 has 15 residues. V dropped 8 bases and J dropped 5 bases, with 21 bases sitting between them. CDR3 DNA: TGTGCCAGCCATGACCACAGGAGGGTAGAATATGGCTACACCTTC. As protein: CASHDHRRVEYGYTF.

Only a few counts were recorded for this clonotype. The genes are TRBV6-2 or TRBV6-3 and TRBJ1-5; TRBD1 matches at 8 bases. This CDR3 is built from 16 residues. Germline V gene sequence: CDR1 MNHEY, CDR2 SVGEGT. V lost 0 bases and J lost 6; bases outside the gene matches: 7. The CDR3, as DNA: TGTGCCAGCAGTTACTCAGGGACAGGCAGTTTTCAGCCCCAGCATTTT. It translates to CASSYSGTGSFQPQHF.

CDR3 sequence (DNA): TGCAGCGCTCCTAGCGGGGGGGCATTGGGCGGGGAGCTGTTTTTT. Residues: CSAPSGGALGGELFF. The chain uses TRBV20-1 and TRBJ2-2; 12 positions match TRBD2. The CDR3 is 15 residues long. Per germline, CDR1 DFQATT and CDR2 SNEGSKA (reference sequence).